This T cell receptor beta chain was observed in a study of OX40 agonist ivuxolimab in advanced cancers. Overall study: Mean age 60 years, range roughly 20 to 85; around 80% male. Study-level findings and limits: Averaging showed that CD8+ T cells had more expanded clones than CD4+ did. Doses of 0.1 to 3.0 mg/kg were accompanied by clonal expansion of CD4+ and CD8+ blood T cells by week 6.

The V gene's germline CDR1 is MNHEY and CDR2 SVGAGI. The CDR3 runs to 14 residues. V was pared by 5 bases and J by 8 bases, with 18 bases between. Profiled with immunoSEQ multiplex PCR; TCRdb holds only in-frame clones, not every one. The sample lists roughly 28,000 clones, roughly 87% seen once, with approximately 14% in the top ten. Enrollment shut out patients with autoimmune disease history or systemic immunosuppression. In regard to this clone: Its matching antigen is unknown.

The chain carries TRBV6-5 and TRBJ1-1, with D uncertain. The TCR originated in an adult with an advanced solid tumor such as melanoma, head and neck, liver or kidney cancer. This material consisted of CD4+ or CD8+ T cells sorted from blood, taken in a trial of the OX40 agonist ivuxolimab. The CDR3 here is CASSAAARWVEAFF. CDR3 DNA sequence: TGTGCCAGCAGTGCCGCGGCTCGATGGGTGGAAGCTTTCTTT.